The 12 T cell receptor beta chains in this list originate from one sample, sequenced in a study of sequential checkpoint blockade in melanoma. Regarding treatment: randomized to nivolumab then ipilimumab (arm A) or the reverse (arm B). TCRdb keeps only in-frame clones here, not all; method: immunoSEQ multiplex PCR. This table has 4,500 to 7,000 clones, just under 40% appearing once. The source material was tumor tissue (inferred from file names), sampled from a patient given nivolumab and ipilimumab in sequence. The receptors originated from a human donor with melanoma.

The chain has TRBV9 and TRBJ1-5, with 9 bases that match TRBD1. Unmatched junction bases numbered 2, after V lost 3 bases and J lost 1 base. Germline V lookup: CDR1 SGDLS, CDR2 YYNGEE. This CDR3 has 15 amino acids. CDR3 in DNA: TGTGCCAGCAGCGCTGGGACAGGGAGCAATCAGCCCCAGCATTTT. Translation: CASSAGTGSNQPQHF.

The rearrangement uses TRBV28 and TRBJ2-3; D is possibly TRBD1 (5 bases). This CDR3 is built from 12 residues. Trimming took off 6 bases at V and 5 bases at J, with 9 bases between the two ends. Looked up from germline, CDR1 is MDHEN and CDR2 is SYDVKM. The CDR3 region is CASRQTEDTQYF. CDR3 DNA: TGTGCCAGCAGGCAGACAGAAGATACGCAGTATTTT.

This rearrangement joins TRBV19 to TRBJ2-1; D is unresolved. Germline V gives CDR1 LNHDA, CDR2 SQIVND (reference sequence). The CDR3 is made up of 16 amino acids. The V end lost 1 base, the J end lost 0 bases, and 10 bases lay between the germline ends. The chain's CDR3 is CASSIVGYGSYNEQFF. CDR3 coding DNA: TGTGCCAGTAGTATAGTGGGGTACGGCTCCTACAATGAGCAGTTCTTC.

DNA of the CDR3: TGTGCCACCCGAGGGGACCGCTACGAGCAGTACTTC. Translation: CATRGDRYEQYF. The chain recombines TRBV9 with TRBJ2-7; either TRBD1 or TRBD2 may fit D (5 bases each). The CDR3 is made up of 12 amino acids. The germline V gene encodes CDR1 SGDLS and CDR2 YYNGEE. The ends were cut back, 9 bases at V and 3 bases at J, with 13 bases in the middle.

In its sample, this clone was seen once. This chain links TRBV19 with TRBJ2-1; possibly TRBD2 for D (6 bases). In germline, CDR1 is LNHDA, CDR2 SQIVND (reference sequence). Trimming pared 8 bases from V and 6 bases from J, leaving 20 bases between. There are 15 residues in the CDR3. The CDR3 DNA follows: TGTGCCAGTGCTCGACTAGTTGGAGTCTCCAATGAGCAGTTCTTC. Amino acids: CASARLVGVSNEQFF.

In this sample, this clone turned up a few times. The rearrangement joins TRBV6-8 to TRBJ1-2; perhaps TRBD1 as D (5 bases). Germline-derived CDR1 and CDR2 are MNHGY and SAAAGT. Trimming stripped 10 bases from V and 0 bases from J, with 12 bases between. CDR3 length: 13 residues. CDR3 amino acids: CAISQDTNYGYTF. The CDR3 DNA sequence: TGTGCCATCAGCCAGGACACTAACTATGGCTACACCTTC.

The chain carries TRBV18 and TRBJ2-5; D is perhaps TRBD1 (5 bases). Trimming left V 2 bases short and J 5 bases short, with 9 bases between. Germline CDR1 KGHSH, CDR2 LQKENI. This CDR3 has 13 amino acids. CDR3 nucleotides: TGTGCCAGCTCACCAGGGGCCGGTGAGACCCAGTACTTC. It is translated as CASSPGAGETQYF.

In this sample, this clone turned up a few times. CDR3 DNA: TGTGCCTGGAGTGTTAGCGGCTTGGCCACCATATATTTT. The encoded protein is CAWSVSGLATIYF. V usage is TRBV30 and J usage is TRBJ1-3, with D unclear. V lost 0 bases, J lost 9 bases, and 12 bases lay in between. Germline-derived CDR1 and CDR2 are GTSNPN and SVGIG (reference sequence). This CDR3 spans 13 amino acids.

The chain uses TRBV6-8 and TRBJ2-2; tentatively, D is TRBD1 (6 bases). Germline V CDR1 and CDR2: MNHGY, SAAAGT. The CDR3 totals 15 residues. Trimming pared 5 bases from V and 8 bases from J, leaving 18 bases between. The CDR3 sequence is CASSGRDTWGGELFF. The CDR3 nucleotides read TGTGCCAGCAGTGGCCGGGACACCTGGGGGGGGGAGCTGTTTTTT.

The J gene is TRBJ1-1, the V gene TRBV5-1, with 7 bases aligning to TRBD1. V dropped 0 bases and J dropped 3; count of bases not matched to a gene: 5. Germline V lookup: CDR1 SGHRS, CDR2 YFSETQ. The CDR3 consists of 15 residues. The CDR3 DNA reads as TGCGCCAGCAGCTTGGGGGACAGCCGTTACACTGAAGCTTTCTTT. Its translation: CASSLGDSRYTEAFF. The variable domain in full, with the rest retrieved from reference TRBV5-1 and TRBJ1-1, is KAGVTQTPRYLIKTRGQQVTLSCSPISGHRSVSWYQQTPGQGLQFLFEYFSETQRNKGNFPGRFSGRQFSNSRSEMNVSTLELGDSALYLCASSLGDSRYTEAFFGQGTRLTVV.

V gene TRBV10-2 combines with J gene TRBJ2-1; 9 positions match TRBD2. Germline V gene sequence: CDR1 WSHSY, CDR2 SAAADI. The CDR3 sequence is 16 residues long. The V gene end was trimmed by 6 bases and the J gene end by 8 bases; junction bases not matched to a gene: 14. The CDR3 coding sequence is TGCGCCAGCAGCGACGAGTGGGTAGCGGGAGCATATGAGCAGTTCTTC. This encodes CASSDEWVAGAYEQFF.

V and J are TRBV14 and TRBJ2-2; possible D gene TRBD2, 5 bases. Germline CDR1 reads SGHDN; CDR2 reads FVKESK. CDR3 length equals 16 residues. Trimming left V 2 bases short and J 3 bases short, with 13 bases between. The DNA of the CDR3 is TGTGCCAGCAGCCAAATCGGGGATGGTGACACCGGGGAGCTGTTTTTT. This codes for CASSQIGDGDTGELFF. The whole variable domain, filled in from reference TRBV14 and TRBJ2-2, reads EAGVTQFPSHSVIEKGQTVTLRCDPISGHDNLYWYRRVMGKEIKFLLHFVKESKQDESGMPNNRFLAERTGGTYSTLKVQPAELEDSGVYFCASSQIGDGDTGELFFGEGSRLTVL.